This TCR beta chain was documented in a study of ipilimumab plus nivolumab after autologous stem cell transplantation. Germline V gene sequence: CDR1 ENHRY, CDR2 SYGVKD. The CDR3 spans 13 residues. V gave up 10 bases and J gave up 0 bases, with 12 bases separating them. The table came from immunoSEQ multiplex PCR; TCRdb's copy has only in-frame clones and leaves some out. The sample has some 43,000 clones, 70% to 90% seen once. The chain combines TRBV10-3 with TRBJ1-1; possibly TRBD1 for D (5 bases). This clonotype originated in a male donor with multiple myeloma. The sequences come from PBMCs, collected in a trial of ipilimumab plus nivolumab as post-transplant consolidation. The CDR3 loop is CATNPRVNTEAFF. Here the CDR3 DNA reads TGTGCCACGAACCCCAGGGTGAACACTGAAGCTTTCTTT.